This TCR beta chain came from a study of radiation and T cells in renal cell carcinoma (TCRdb year 2020). Broadly, across the study: Samples came from a clinical trial, in which primary renal cell carcinomas received 15 Gy stereotactic body radiation therapy followed by nephrectomy 4 weeks later. Across all 50 or so samples, 4,016,671 unique CDR3 nucleotide sequences, encoding roughly 2,600,000 unique CDR3 amino acid sequences, were identified. In total, 53 samples underwent TCR beta sequencing: some 25 tumors plus 27 peripheral blood samples.

Spanning cysteine to phenylalanine, the CDR3 consists of 16 amino acids. Of all the DNA, just the CDR3 is kept, 48 bases in frame from base 1. CDR1 SNHLY and CDR2 FYNNEI are derived from the germline V gene. Germline trimming: 2 bases from V, 6 bases from J; junction bases outside gene matches: 12. The immunoSEQ kit was used, according to the manufacturer's recommendations, to generate TCR beta libraries from genomic DNA. For library preparation, a first multiplex PCR was performed with proprietary primers, followed by a second PCR in which unique barcodes were added, and bead cleanups were performed after each round. A kit-provided positive control reaction and a negative control reaction were included in every sample batch. The final libraries were assessed on an Agilent 4200 TapeStation D1000 ScreenTape, pooled by volume, and quantified by qPCR. Sequencing was performed on an Illumina NextSeq500 with a MidOutput 150-cycle cartridge, and 156 Read1 and 15 Index1 cycles were run with kit custom primers. The pooled library was loaded at roughly 0.9 pM with approximately 18% PhiX control spiked in. The source study handled its data this way. Vendor-processed data were analyzed in R, and a clonotype was defined as all T cells sharing the same CDR3 nucleotide sequence. For clone abundance analyses, frequencies were normalized to the 10,000 most abundant clones per sample. Public T cell clones, which averaged fewer than five per sample, were removed prior to analysis. A difference in abundance of at least 32-fold between compartments was used to define tumor-enriched and baseline blood-enriched clonotypes. Clonotypes expanded or contracted between blood time points were identified with a beta-binomial differential abundance model. The Baroni-Urbani and Buser coefficient was used to measure tumor-blood repertoire similarity, and groups were compared with two-tailed Wilcoxon tests in R. The immuneACCESS repertoire file appears here via TCRdb, limited to in-frame rearrangements. These files lack a portion of the clones; in checked studies, under half of the deficit traces to unresolved V genes, and the cause of the others is not known. V, J and clone size were drawn from that table, and D and trimming were deduced from the DNA. This sample is represented by about 130,000 clones; roughly 88% of them were singletons. The top ten hold 12% of the sample.

Results and caveats for the whole study, not just this receptor: Tracking of blood repertoire dynamics stopped at three to four weeks after treatment, with no follow-up past that point. Because pretreatment tumor biopsies were not available, the study could not determine whether clonotypes were already present within the tumor at baseline. In blood, the top tumor clonotypes increased between baseline and 2 weeks post-radiation and then shrank by 4 weeks, which suggests that tumor-resident clones expanded only transiently. Effects of radiation dose or scheduling on the TCR repertoire could not be addressed with the single-armed trial design.

Interpreted using the paper, the time point label stands for: baseline pretreatment blood. This specimen's treatment or condition label, per the study, means: 15 Gy SBRT to primary tumor, nephrectomy 4 weeks later. Serial peripheral blood from radiation-treated patients was sampled at baseline, 2 weeks and 4 weeks after SBRT to track tumor-enriched clonotypes. Renal cell carcinoma with clear cell pathology was present in all patients. Genomic DNA for TCR sequencing was prepared using the QIAamp DNA Blood Mini Kit (Qiagen). Only samples passing all quality control checks were included in the analyses. A few counts support this clone. The antigen it recognizes is unknown. Per-base qualities were not stored, and no clone one base away is much larger.

The sequence links TRBV2 to TRBJ1-2; 7 bases in between match TRBD1. The sample consisted of blood, taken from a patient whose treatment included radiotherapy and nephrectomy. This TCR derives from a woman in her fifties or sixties with renal cell carcinoma. The CDR3 reads CASSEWGGRDRDGYTF. The sequence in DNA is TGTGCCAGCAGTGAATGGGGGGGACGGGACAGAGATGGCTACACCTTC.